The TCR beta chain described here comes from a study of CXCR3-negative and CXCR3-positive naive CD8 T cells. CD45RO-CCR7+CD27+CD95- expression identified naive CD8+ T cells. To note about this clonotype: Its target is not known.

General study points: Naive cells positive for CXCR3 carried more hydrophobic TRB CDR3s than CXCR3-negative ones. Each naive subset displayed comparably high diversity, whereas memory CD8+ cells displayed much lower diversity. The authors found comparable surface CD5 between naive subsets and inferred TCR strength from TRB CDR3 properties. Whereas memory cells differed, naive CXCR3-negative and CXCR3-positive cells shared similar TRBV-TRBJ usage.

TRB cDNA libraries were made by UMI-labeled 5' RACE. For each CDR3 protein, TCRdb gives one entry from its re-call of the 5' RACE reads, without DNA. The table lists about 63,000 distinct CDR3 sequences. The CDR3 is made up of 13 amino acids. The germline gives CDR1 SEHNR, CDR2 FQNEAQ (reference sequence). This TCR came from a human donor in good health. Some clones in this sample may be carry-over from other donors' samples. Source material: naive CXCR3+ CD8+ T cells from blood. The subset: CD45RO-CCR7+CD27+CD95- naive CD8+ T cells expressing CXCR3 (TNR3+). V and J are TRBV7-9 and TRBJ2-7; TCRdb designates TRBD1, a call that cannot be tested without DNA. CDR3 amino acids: CASSPGQSYEQYF.